Below, 15 T cell receptor beta chains from the same sample are listed, as sequenced in a study of blood T cell repertoires in COVID-19. Libraries were prepared by immunoSEQ multiplex PCR; TCRdb keeps only in-frame clonotypes and omits some of them. The sample includes roughly 250,000 clones, 80% to 90% of them seen just once. Source material: PBMCs or T cells enriched from blood (not recorded which). Every receptor here comes from a woman aged 40 to 49 who had been exposed to COVID-19.

CDR3 coding DNA: TGTGCCAGCAGCCCCTACAGGGGAGGCGGCTACACCTTC. This gives the protein CASSPYRGGGYTF. The rearrangement links TRBV3-1 (or the pseudogene TRBV3-2) to TRBJ1-2, with TRBD1 matching 7 bases. Germline CDR1 LGHDT, CDR2 YNNKEL (reference sequence). The ends lost 4 bases at V and 8 bases at J; junction bases unmatched: 7. The CDR3 has 13 amino acids.

Regarding this clone: Mismatch with germline at one junction end may stem from a read error. The chain combines TRBV5-1 with TRBJ1-1; maybe TRBD1 (6 bases). Germline V lookup: CDR1 SGHRS, CDR2 YFSETQ. The CDR3 extends over 16 amino acids. For the CDR3, the DNA is TGTGCCAGCAGCATAACCGGGACAACCTATACTGGTGAAGCTTTCTTT. This encodes CASSITGTTYTGEAFF.

The chain employs TRBV5-1 and TRBJ2-3; D remains ambiguous. This CDR3 spans 12 amino acids. Germline assignment: CDR1 SGHRS and CDR2 YFSETQ. The V end lost 4 bases, the J end lost 6 bases, and 9 bases lay between the germline ends. The CDR3 region has the DNA TGCGCCAGCAGCCCTACTGCCGATACGCAGTATTTT. Translation gives CASSPTADTQYF.

The J gene is TRBJ2-1, the V gene TRBV6-4; 13 bases fit TRBD2. The CDR3 extends over 16 amino acids. The V and J ends lost 6 bases and 7 bases, in that order; junction bases with no gene match: 9. Germline lookup yields CDR1 MRHNA and CDR2 SNTAGT. The chain's CDR3 is CASRLLAGGPYNEQFF. CDR3 bases: TGTGCCAGCAGGCTACTAGCGGGGGGGCCTTATAATGAGCAGTTCTTC.

V gene TRBV9 combines with J gene TRBJ2-7; weak D call: TRBD1 (6 bases). Germline V gene data show CDR1 as SGDLS and CDR2 as YYNGEE. The length of the CDR3 is 17 residues. Trimming left V 1 base short and J 7 bases short, with 24 bases between. The CDR3 sequence is CASSVFGDGQRGKEQYF. CDR3 in DNA: TGTGCCAGCAGCGTATTTGGTGATGGACAGAGAGGGAAAGAGCAGTACTTC. Drawing the rest from reference TRBV9 and TRBJ2-7, the complete variable domain is DSGVTQTPKHLITATGQRVTLRCSPRSGDLSVYWYQQSLDQGLQFLIQYYNGEERAKGNILERFSAQQFPDLHSELNLSSLELGDSALYFCASSVFGDGQRGKEQYFGPGTRLTVT.

This clone was seen once. The V gene is TRBV7-8, the J gene TRBJ2-2, with 14 bases identical to TRBD2. Unmatched junction bases numbered 12, after V lost 3 bases and J lost 6 bases. CDR3 length: 19 residues. The germline V gene has CDR1 SGHVS and CDR2 FQNEAQ. CDR3 bases: TGTGCCAGCAGCTTTTCTTCTGGGACTAGCGGGAGACCGGCCGGGGAGCTGTTTTTT. It yields the protein CASSFSSGTSGRPAGELFF.

CDR3 nucleotide sequence: TGTGCCAGCAGTCCGGGACAGGCACGGAGCATTCAGTACTTC. Translation gives CASSPGQARSIQYF. The chain is built from TRBV28 and TRBJ2-4; 8 positions match TRBD1. Germline CDR1 and CDR2: MDHEN and SYDVKM. The CDR3 length is 14 residues. V shed 5 bases, J shed 9 bases, and the junction held 9 bases outside the gene matches.

The chain carries TRBV28 and TRBJ2-5, with D possibly matching TRBD2 (6 bases). Germline CDR1 is MDHEN and CDR2 is SYDVKM. The CDR3 spans 15 residues. Trimming shortened V by 1 base and J by 3 bases, and 12 bases separated the two germline ends. In nucleotides, the CDR3 is TGTGCCAGCAGTTTATTGGGGACTTCCGAAGAGACCCAGTACTTC. It yields the protein CASSLLGTSEETQYF.

This chain uses TRBV25-1 with TRBJ1-6, with 7 bases identical to TRBD1. The CDR3 extends over 15 amino acids. CDR1 and CDR2 (germline): MGHDK, SYGVNS. V shed 0 bases and J 7 bases; nucleotides not matched to a gene: 3. The CDR3 DNA reads as TGTGCCAGCAGTGAATATAAGGGACAGAATTCACCCCTCCACTTT. This sequence encodes CASSEYKGQNSPLHF.

The chain combines TRBV24-1 with TRBJ2-1; D gene unclear. This CDR3 has 14 amino acids. Trimming shortened V by 5 bases and J by 8 bases, and 15 bases separated the two germline ends. Germline V lookup: CDR1 KGHDR, CDR2 SFDVKD. The CDR3 region has the DNA TGTGCCACCAGTGTCACGAGTACCACCCATGAGCAGTTCTTC. This sequence encodes CATSVTSTTHEQFF.

V usage is TRBV5-1 and J usage is TRBJ2-1, with 8 bases identical to TRBD2. The J segment lost 8 bases and the V segment lost 4 bases, leaving 8 bases of the junction unmatched. This CDR3 contains 14 residues. Germline V gene lookup returns CDR1 SGHRS and CDR2 YFSETQ. The CDR3 region is CASSESGGRDEQFF. The CDR3 DNA follows: TGCGCCAGCAGCGAGAGCGGGGGCCGAGATGAGCAGTTCTTC.

This chain joins TRBV5-4 and TRBJ2-3; 13 nucleotides line up with TRBD2. The germline V gene encodes CDR1 SGHNT and CDR2 YYREEE (reference sequence). The V and J ends lost 6 bases and 9 bases, in that order; junction bases with no gene match: 7. The CDR3 extends over 14 amino acids. CDR3 DNA sequence: TGTGCCAGCACCCCGGGACTAGCGGGGCGCACGCAGTATTTT. It codes for CASTPGLAGRTQYF.

The V call is TRBV5-1, the J call TRBJ2-3; 8 nucleotides match TRBD1. CDR1 SGHRS and CDR2 YFSETQ come from the germline V gene. The V and J ends lost 4 bases and 2 bases, in that order; junction bases with no gene match: 9. This CDR3 comprises 16 residues. CDR3 nucleotide sequence: TGCGCCAGCAGCGCCGGAGGGACAGGCAACACAGATACGCAGTATTTT. This encodes CASSAGGTGNTDTQYF.

This sequence joins TRBV5-4 and TRBJ2-5; 7 bases match TRBD2. The CDR3 contains 17 residues. The V gene's germline CDR1 is SGHNT and CDR2 YYREEE (reference sequence). V shed 4 bases and J 5 bases; nucleotides not matched to a gene: 17. For the CDR3, the DNA is TGTGCCAGCAGCCTAGCCGGGGGGTCCCAAGAGAGGGAGACCCAGTACTTC. This gives the protein CASSLAGGSQERETQYF.

About this clone: Germline and junction disagree at one end, which may indicate a read error. The rearrangement joins TRBV2 to TRBJ1-1; D might be TRBD1 (6 bases). Germline V gene data show CDR1 as SNHLY and CDR2 as FYNNEI. This CDR3 is 14 amino acids long. In DNA, the CDR3 is TGTGCCAGCGGTGAAGGGGGGAGGGGGACTGAAGCTTTCTTT. Amino acids: CASGEGGRGTEAFF.